One sample yielded the 26 T cell receptor beta chains listed below, sequenced in a study of blood T cell repertoires in COVID-19. The assay was immunoSEQ multiplex PCR, and TCRdb's table has in-frame clones only and misses some. Among tens of thousands of clones listed, 84% were seen once. Input material: peripheral blood. These receptors were taken from a man between 50 and 59 years old with acute or convalescent COVID-19.

V gene TRBV6-5 combines with J gene TRBJ2-1, with D perhaps matching TRBD2 (6 bases). The V gene's germline CDR1 is MNHEY and CDR2 SVGAGI. CDR3 length: 14 amino acids. Trimming removed 6 bases from V and 9 bases from J, with 18 bases in between. The CDR3 region is CASSPGVARGEQFF. Written as DNA, the CDR3 is TGTGCCAGCAGCCCGGGGGTAGCGCGAGGTGAGCAGTTCTTC.

CDR3 coding DNA: TGTGCCAGCAGTTGGGGGACTAGCCCAGATACGCAGTATTTT. Amino acids: CASSWGTSPDTQYF. The rearrangement joins TRBV28 to TRBJ2-3; 9 nucleotides agree with TRBD2. V shed 4 bases, J shed 4 bases, and the junction held 3 bases outside the gene matches. The CDR3 is 14 amino acids. Germline V gene data show CDR1 as MDHEN and CDR2 as SYDVKM. Full variable domain (outside the CDR3, taken from reference TRBV28 and TRBJ2-3): DVKVTQSSRYLVKRTGEKVFLECVQDMDHENMFWYRQDPGLGLRLIYFSYDVKMKEKGDIPEGYSVSREKKERFSLILESASTNQTSMYLCASSWGTSPDTQYFGPGTRLTVL.

The rearrangement joins TRBV12-3 or TRBV12-4 to TRBJ1-4; D remains unclear. V lost 8 bases and J 6 bases, leaving 13 bases between the germline ends. The CDR3 contains 13 residues. The CDR3 loop is CASVLGAYEKLFF. The CDR3 DNA is TGTGCCAGCGTTCTGGGCGCCTATGAAAAACTGTTTTTT.

The V call is TRBV7-9, the J call TRBJ2-3, with TRBD1 matching 8 bases. In germline, CDR1 is SEHNR, CDR2 FQNEAQ (reference sequence). Trimming cost V 5 bases and J 9 bases; bases outside gene matches: 4. The CDR3 spans 12 residues. The CDR3 protein is CASSQPGGTQYF. For the CDR3, the DNA is TGTGCCAGCAGCCAACCAGGGGGCACGCAGTATTTT.

The chain combines TRBV6-5 with TRBJ1-4; TRBD1 matches 12 bases. The germline V gene encodes CDR1 MNHEY and CDR2 SVGAGI. The CDR3 has 15 amino acids. The V segment lost 2 bases and the J segment 11 bases; nucleotides outside the gene matches: 6. Here the CDR3 DNA reads TGTGCCAGCAGTTACCGGGACAGGGGGCCGGATAAACTGTTTTTT. It encodes CASSYRDRGPDKLFF.

This chain connects TRBV6-2 or TRBV6-3 to TRBJ2-5, with 8 bases fitting TRBD2. The V segment lost 4 bases and the J segment 6 bases; nucleotides outside the gene matches: 4. The CDR3 is 13 amino acids. CDR1 MNHEY and CDR2 SVGEGT come from the germline V gene. CDR3 sequence reads: CASSSGLAQTQYF. CDR3 in DNA: TGTGCCAGCAGTTCCGGACTAGCCCAGACCCAGTACTTC.

A single count supports this clone. The V call is TRBV2, the J call TRBJ2-5; 9 bases map to TRBD1. There are 17 residues in the CDR3. After removal of 8 bases from V and 5 bases from J, the junction contained 18 bases not matched to a gene. CDR1 and CDR2 (germline): SNHLY, FYNNEI. CDR3 coding DNA: TGTGCCAGCGGGCCAGGGACAGGGTCAGGATGGGGGGAGACCCAGTACTTC. Translated, it gives CASGPGTGSGWGETQYF.

This sequence joins TRBV7-9 and TRBJ2-7; 7 bases fit TRBD1. Germline trimming cut 4 bases from V and 1 base from J; bases unmatched to any gene: 7. The CDR3 length is 15 residues. Germline CDR1 and CDR2: SEHNR and FQNEAQ (reference sequence). CDR3 DNA sequence: TGTGCCAGCAGCTCCGACAGGGAGAAGTCCTACGAGCAGTACTTC. The encoded protein is CASSSDREKSYEQYF.

The V gene is TRBV5-4, the J gene TRBJ1-1; TRBD1 agrees at 8 bases. V lost 0 bases, J lost 5 bases, and 3 bases stayed unmatched. The germline V gene has CDR1 SGHNT and CDR2 YYREEE (reference sequence). This CDR3 has 14 amino acids. The CDR3 DNA sequence: TGTGCCAGCAGCTTGGGGACAGGGTTGACTGAAGCTTTCTTT. Translated, it gives CASSLGTGLTEAFF.

V usage is TRBV18 and J usage is TRBJ2-7; possibly TRBD2 for D (5 bases). CDR3 length equals 11 residues. Trimming stripped 5 bases from V and 6 bases from J, with 8 bases between. Germline V CDR1 and CDR2: KGHSH, LQKENI. Written as DNA, the CDR3 is TGTGCCAGCTCAGGGGAGAGCGAGCAGTACTTC. Translated: CASSGESEQYF.

J is TRBJ2-1 and V is TRBV5-4, with 8 positions matching TRBD1. Germline V gives CDR1 SGHNT, CDR2 YYREEE (reference sequence). The ends lost 6 bases at V and 10 bases at J; junction bases unmatched: 9. The CDR3 is 13 amino acids. CDR3 bases: TGTGCCAGCAAGGGGACAGGCGATAGGGAGCAGTTCTTC. This sequence encodes CASKGTGDREQFF.

The V call is TRBV18, the J call TRBJ1-2; tentative D call: TRBD1 (5 bases). Germline values: CDR1 KGHSH, CDR2 LQKENI. V lost 2 bases, J lost 4 bases, and 8 bases lay in between. The CDR3 is 13 amino acids. The CDR3 nucleotides are TGTGCCAGCTCACCAGACGGGGGCTATGGCTACACCTTC. Residues: CASSPDGGYGYTF.

The chain couples TRBV7-9 to TRBJ2-5; 7 nucleotides align to TRBD2. Trimming at V came to 2 bases and at J to 6 bases, leaving 9 bases not matched to a gene. Germline assignment: CDR1 SEHNR and CDR2 FQNEAQ (reference sequence). The CDR3 spans 15 residues. CDR3 DNA sequence: TGTGCCAGCAGCTTACTGGTGGGAGGGAGCAAGACCCAGTACTTC. It is translated as CASSLLVGGSKTQYF.

The J gene is TRBJ2-6, the V gene TRBV11-2, with 8 bases lining up with TRBD1. The J segment lost 0 bases and the V segment lost 4 bases, leaving 5 bases of the junction unmatched. The germline V gene encodes CDR1 SGHAT and CDR2 FQNNGV. The CDR3 length is 17 residues. CDR3 in amino acids: CASSSGTGFSGANVLTF. In DNA form, the CDR3 reads TGTGCCAGCAGCTCAGGGACAGGATTCTCTGGGGCCAACGTCCTGACTTTC.

The DNA for the CDR3 is TGTGCCAGCAGCTCATACCAAACGGGGACAGGGGACCTCTCTGGGGCCAACGTCCTGACTTTC. It translates to CASSSYQTGTGDLSGANVLTF. V is TRBV7-6 and J is TRBJ2-6; TRBD1 agrees at 10 bases. The CDR3 covers 21 residues. The ends lost 4 bases at V and 0 bases at J; junction bases unmatched: 15. Per the germline V gene, CDR1 is SGHVS and CDR2 is FNYEAQ.

This clone was counted only a few times. The chain has TRBV11-2 and TRBJ1-1, with D possibly matching TRBD1 (5 bases). Trimming removed 2 bases from V and 2 bases from J, with 12 bases in between. Germline assignment: CDR1 SGHAT and CDR2 FQNNGV. The CDR3 is 15 amino acids. Here the CDR3 reads CASSLSPGANTEAFF. The CDR3 DNA reads TGTGCCAGCAGCTTATCTCCTGGGGCCAACACTGAAGCTTTCTTT.

V usage is TRBV7-2 and J usage is TRBJ2-5, with 8 positions matching TRBD1. CDR3 length equals 15 residues. J gave up 2 bases and V 5 bases, and 7 bases lay outside the gene matches. CDR1 and CDR2 (germline): SGHTA, FQGNSA. DNA of the CDR3: TGTGCCAGCAGCGTCCGACAGGGGAGACAAGAGACCCAGTACTTC. Amino acids: CASSVRQGRQETQYF.

The chain uses TRBV7-2 and TRBJ1-1; D gene uncertain. The CDR3 sequence is 14 residues long. V lost 0 bases to trimming and J lost 2 bases, with 7 bases between them. Looked up from germline, CDR1 is SGHTA and CDR2 is FQGNSA. For the CDR3, the DNA is TGTGCCAGCAGCTTAGCTCGGGGAAACACTGAAGCTTTCTTT. This encodes CASSLARGNTEAFF.

The chain has TRBV11-3 and TRBJ2-1, with 8 bases aligning to TRBD2. This CDR3 spans 16 amino acids. V lost 1 base, J lost 3 bases, and 5 bases stayed unmatched. Germline-derived CDR1 and CDR2 are SGHNT and YENEEA. The CDR3 region is CASSLALTSVYNEQFF. Here the CDR3 DNA reads TGTGCCAGCAGCTTAGCGCTGACTAGCGTCTACAATGAGCAGTTCTTC. The variable domain in full, completed from reference TRBV11-3 and TRBJ2-1, reads EAGVVQSPRYKIIEKKQPVAFWCNPISGHNTLYWYLQNLGQGPELLIRYENEEAVDDSQLPKDRFSAERLKGVDSTLKIQPAELGDSAVYLCASSLALTSVYNEQFFGPGTRLTVL.

The DNA of the CDR3 is TGTGCCAGCTCACCTGCTTCGTTCCAGGAGCAGTACTTC. This sequence encodes CASSPASFQEQYF. The chain is built from TRBV18 and TRBJ2-7; D uncertain. Trimming removed 3 bases from V and 7 bases from J, with 13 bases in between. The CDR3 sequence is 13 residues long. Germline V lookup: CDR1 KGHSH, CDR2 LQKENI.

The chain couples TRBV7-2 to TRBJ1-2; D is unclear. CDR3 length equals 14 residues. The V gene lost 1 base and the J gene lost 4 bases, with 10 bases spanning the gap. Per the germline V gene, CDR1 is SGHTA and CDR2 is FQGNSA. The CDR3 here is CASSLDYGIYGYTF. The CDR3 DNA reads as TGTGCCAGCAGCTTAGACTACGGCATCTATGGCTACACCTTC.

In DNA form, the CDR3 reads TGCGCCAGCAGCTTAACAGCCGGCTCCTACAATGAGCAGTTCTTC. It codes for CASSLTAGSYNEQFF. The V call is TRBV4-1, the J call TRBJ2-1; D unresolved. The CDR3 length is 15 residues. V lost 5 bases, J lost 0 bases, and 11 bases lay in between. The germline V gene has CDR1 MGHRA and CDR2 YSYEKL.

This clone was detected only a few times. The rearrangement uses TRBV7-3 and TRBJ2-1, with TRBD2 matching over 9 bases. The junction had 7 bases not matched to a gene; V was cut back by 4 bases and J by 0 bases. CDR3 size: 17 residues. Germline V gene lookup returns CDR1 SGHTA and CDR2 FQGTGA. The CDR3 nucleotides are TGTGCCAGCAGCTCGAGCGGGGGGACGAGCTCCTACAATGAGCAGTTCTTC. Encoded protein: CASSSSGGTSSYNEQFF.

The chain recombines TRBV30 with TRBJ2-1, with TRBD2 identical over 16 bases. Losses at the gene ends were 0 bases for V and 9 bases for J; bases not matched to a gene: 11. The CDR3 is made up of 18 amino acids. Germline V gene data show CDR1 as GTSNPN and CDR2 as SVGIG (reference sequence). The CDR3 coding sequence is TGTGCCTGGAGTGTACTGGCCGCGGGACTAGCGGGGGGGGGTGAGCAGTTCTTC. It encodes CAWSVLAAGLAGGGEQFF.

This clone was seen a handful of times. This chain uses TRBV6-5 with TRBJ2-1; D remains unclear. V dropped 5 bases and J dropped 2 bases, with 4 bases sitting between them. CDR1 and CDR2 (germline): MNHEY, SVGAGI. The CDR3 length is 12 residues. CDR3 sequence: CASSPAYNEQFF. CDR3 sequence (DNA): TGTGCCAGCAGTCCAGCCTACAATGAGCAGTTCTTC.

The genes are TRBV27 and TRBJ2-3; 7 bases align to TRBD2. The J segment lost 4 bases and the V segment lost 5 bases, leaving 21 bases of the junction unmatched. This CDR3 spans 19 amino acids. Germline V gene data show CDR1 as MNHEY and CDR2 as SMNVEV (reference sequence). In DNA, the CDR3 is TGTGCCAGCAGTCCCCCCCCACGGCAGCGGGGCCCCTTGTCAGATACGCAGTATTTT. It is translated as CASSPPPRQRGPLSDTQYF.